Each of the 29 T cell receptor beta chains below was sequenced from the same sample in a study of OX40 agonist ivuxolimab in advanced cancers. Measured with immunoSEQ multiplex PCR; TCRdb has only the in-frame clones, and not every one. There are about 43,000 clones in the sample; 75% to 85% occur only once, and 3.5% to 5% lies in the top ten. Sample: CD4+ or CD8+ T cells sorted from blood, taken in a trial of the OX40 agonist ivuxolimab. These receptors all come from an adult with an advanced solid tumor such as melanoma, head and neck, liver or kidney cancer.

Here the CDR3 DNA reads TGTGCCAGCAGTTACTCTCCCGGGACAGGACCCTACGAGCAGTACTTC. Translated: CASSYSPGTGPYEQYF. This chain joins TRBV6-6 and TRBJ2-7, with 8 bases identical to TRBD1. The germline CDR1 and CDR2 sequences are MNHNY and SVGAGI (reference sequence). The CDR3 has 16 amino acids. The trim removed 0 bases at V and 2 bases at J, leaving 6 bases unmatched.

This chain joins TRBV2 and TRBJ2-7, with 15 bases that match TRBD2. V trimming: 6 bases; J trimming: 5 bases; junction bases outside the gene matches: 5. Germline CDR1 SNHLY, CDR2 FYNNEI. CDR3 length equals 15 residues. Written as DNA, the CDR3 is TGTGCCAGCAGACCCGGACTAGCGGGGGGGCACGAGCAGTACTTC. It translates to CASRPGLAGGHEQYF.

This clone has a single count. V usage is TRBV4-2 and J usage is TRBJ2-1; D might be TRBD1 (6 bases). Per germline, CDR1 LGHNA and CDR2 YNFKEQ. The CDR3 consists of 16 residues. V lost 3 bases and J 6 bases, leaving 18 bases between the germline ends. This CDR3 is CASSQNRAGAFNEQFF. Written as DNA, the CDR3 is TGTGCCAGCAGCCAGAACAGGGCGGGTGCTTTCAATGAGCAGTTCTTC.

This clone was detected only a few times. The rearrangement uses TRBV5-8 and TRBJ1-1, with TRBD1 as a possible D gene (5 bases). The germline gives CDR1 SGHTS, CDR2 YDEGEE. Trimming cost V 4 bases and J 1 base, with 11 bases left between them. The CDR3 has 14 amino acids. The CDR3 region has the DNA TGTGCCAGCAGCCTCCAGGGAGGGAACACTGAAGCTTTCTTT. This sequence encodes CASSLQGGNTEAFF.

The rearrangement joins TRBV5-1 to TRBJ2-1, with TRBD1 matching over 10 bases. The CDR3 has 14 residues. The V segment lost 2 bases and the J segment 7 bases; nucleotides outside the gene matches: 3. CDR1 and CDR2 (germline): SGHRS, YFSETQ. The CDR3 loop is CASSLGDRGNEQFF. The CDR3 DNA reads TGCGCCAGCAGCTTAGGGGACAGGGGAAATGAGCAGTTCTTC.

The chain employs TRBV9 and TRBJ1-6; D remains ambiguous. The V and J ends lost 4 bases and 6 bases respectively, with 20 bases between them. The CDR3 runs to 17 residues. CDR1 is SGDLS, CDR2 YYNGEE, per germline. The CDR3 reads CASSRADGRWGNSPLHF. The CDR3 nucleotides read TGTGCCAGCAGCCGGGCTGACGGAAGATGGGGTAATTCACCCCTCCACTTT.

The CDR3 bases are TGTGCCAGTAGTATGTCCATTTCCTACGAGCAGTACTTC. It encodes CASSMSISYEQYF. This rearrangement joins TRBV19 to TRBJ2-7, with D unclear. Looked up from germline, CDR1 is LNHDA and CDR2 is SQIVND (reference sequence). This CDR3 is built from 13 residues. V dropped 3 bases and J dropped 1 base, with 7 bases sitting between them.

V usage is TRBV20-1 and J usage is TRBJ2-3; D remains unclear. Germline V gene data show CDR1 as DFQATT and CDR2 as SNEGSKA (reference sequence). Trimming removed 2 bases from V and 4 bases from J, with 4 bases in between. The CDR3 is 11 residues long. The CDR3 spells CSARYADTQYF. CDR3 in DNA: TGCAGTGCTAGATATGCAGATACGCAGTATTTT.

V gene TRBV4-2 combines with J gene TRBJ1-1, with D uncertain. Trimming took 0 bases from V and 10 from J, leaving 12 bases between them. CDR1 is LGHNA, CDR2 YNFKEQ, per germline. CDR3 length: 13 amino acids. In nucleotides, the CDR3 is TGTGCCAGCAGCCAAGATCACGGGATGCTAGCTTTCTTT. Its translation is CASSQDHGMLAFF.

This sequence joins TRBV4-3 and TRBJ1-2; tentative D call: TRBD1 (5 bases). V dropped 4 bases and J dropped 4 bases, with 13 bases sitting between them. The CDR3 runs to 14 residues. CDR1 and CDR2 (germline): LGHNA, YSLEER. For the CDR3, the DNA is TGCGCCAGCAGCCCCTCGGGGGGACCCTATGGCTACACCTTC. Amino acids: CASSPSGGPYGYTF.

The rearrangement joins TRBV11-2 to TRBJ1-2; D possibly corresponds to TRBD1 (5 bases). From germline, CDR1 is SGHAT and CDR2 FQNNGV. This CDR3 is built from 13 residues. Trimming removed 1 base at V and 4 bases at J, with 7 bases between. CDR3 DNA sequence: TGTGCCAGCAGCTTAGGACAGAGCTATGGCTACACCTTC. Translated, it gives CASSLGQSYGYTF.

The J gene is TRBJ2-2, the V gene TRBV6-5; D gene ambiguous. V lost 11 bases and J lost 5, with 12 bases in between. Germline V lookup: CDR1 MNHEY, CDR2 SVGAGI. There are 12 residues in the CDR3. The CDR3 nucleotides read TGTGCCGCTTGGCGCAGGACCGGGGAGCTGTTTTTT. It is translated as CAAWRRTGELFF.

CDR3: CASSARSEQYF. The DNA of the CDR3 is TGTGCCAGTAGTGCCAGAAGCGAGCAGTACTTC. This rearrangement joins TRBV19 to TRBJ2-7; D is uncertain. The CDR3 runs to 11 residues. The V and J ends lost 5 bases and 6 bases respectively, with 8 bases between them. Germline V gene data show CDR1 as LNHDA and CDR2 as SQIVND (reference sequence).

The chain has TRBV10-3 and TRBJ2-1, with TRBD2 matching over 10 bases. There are 17 residues in the CDR3. With V trimmed by 6 bases and J by 0 bases, 8 bases remained unmatched. Germline-derived CDR1 and CDR2 are ENHRY and SYGVKD. The CDR3 is CAIRSDSGGLSYNEQFF. For the CDR3, the DNA is TGTGCCATCAGGTCTGATAGCGGGGGGCTCTCCTACAATGAGCAGTTCTTC.

The chain employs TRBV11-1 and TRBJ2-1, with D possibly being TRBD1 (10 bases). This CDR3 has 17 amino acids. Trimming shortened V by 5 bases and J by 9 bases, and 26 bases separated the two germline ends. The V gene's germline CDR1 is SGHAT and CDR2 FQDESV (reference sequence). The CDR3, as DNA: TGTGCCAGCAGCCCGAGACAGGGGGCGGGAGGGGGGCGTGAGCAGTTCTTC. This codes for CASSPRQGAGGGREQFF.

The rearrangement links TRBV7-2 to TRBJ1-1, with D perhaps TRBD1 (6 bases). The CDR3 is 13 amino acids. The germline gives CDR1 SGHTA, CDR2 FQGNSA. Trimming pared 4 bases from V and 3 bases from J, leaving 9 bases between. CDR3 region: CASSSKGDTEAFF. In nucleotides, the CDR3 is TGTGCCAGCAGCTCAAAGGGGGACACTGAAGCTTTCTTT.

DNA for the CDR3: TGTGCCAGCAGCTTAGACAGGATAAGCTACGAGCAGTACTTC. Translation gives CASSLDRISYEQYF. This sequence joins TRBV11-2 and TRBJ2-7, with D hard to call. The CDR3 has 14 residues. Germline CDR1 is SGHAT and CDR2 is FQNNGV. V was clipped by 0 bases and J by 3 bases, with 9 bases between them. Drawing the rest from reference TRBV11-2 and TRBJ2-7, the complete variable domain is EAGVAQSPRYKIIEKRQSVAFWCNPISGHATLYWYQQILGQGPKLLIQFQNNGVVDDSQLPKDRFSAERLKGVDSTLKIQPAKLEDSAVYLCASSLDRISYEQYFGPGTRLTVT.

The gene calls are TRBV15 and TRBJ2-1, with TRBD2 identical over 10 bases. CDR1 LNHNV and CDR2 YYDKDF come from the germline V gene (reference sequence). The CDR3 extends over 14 amino acids. V was clipped by 8 bases and J by 8 bases; unmatched bases: 9. The CDR3: CATAVAGGRDEQFF. The DNA of the CDR3 is TGTGCCACCGCTGTAGCGGGGGGCCGGGATGAGCAGTTCTTC.

The CDR3 coding sequence is TGTGCCAGCAGTTACGACGAGGGAACTGAAGCTTTCTTT. It is translated as CASSYDEGTEAFF. The chain employs TRBV6-6 and TRBJ1-1; D is undetermined. Trimming removed 2 bases from V and 5 bases from J, with 9 bases in between. This CDR3 is built from 13 residues. The germline V gene encodes CDR1 MNHNY and CDR2 SVGAGI (reference sequence).

The chain links TRBV2 to TRBJ2-4; TRBD1 or TRBD2 may be the D gene (7 bases each). V was trimmed by 2 bases and J by 7 bases, leaving 15 bases between them. The CDR3 extends over 15 amino acids. Germline CDR1 is SNHLY and CDR2 is FYNNEI. CDR3 DNA sequence: TGTGCCAGCAGTGAAACCAGGGGGGGTTTCAACATTCAGTACTTC. As protein: CASSETRGGFNIQYF.

The chain joins TRBV4-1 to TRBJ2-7; maybe TRBD2 (5 bases). Trimming pared 4 bases from V and 7 bases from J, leaving 17 bases between. The V gene's germline CDR1 is MGHRA and CDR2 YSYEKL. CDR3 length: 14 amino acids. The CDR3 coding sequence is TGCGCCAGCAGCCCTCGAGGTGAGGGTAAAGAGCAGTACTTC. Amino acids: CASSPRGEGKEQYF.

The chain recombines TRBV7-2 with TRBJ2-2; 7 positions agree with TRBD1. CDR3 length: 16 amino acids. Germline trimming cut 4 bases from V and 8 bases from J; bases unmatched to any gene: 13. Per the germline V gene, CDR1 is SGHTA and CDR2 is FQGNSA. The chain's CDR3 is CASSSGQDLRGGELFF. The CDR3, as DNA: TGTGCCAGCAGCTCAGGACAGGACCTTAGAGGGGGGGAGCTGTTTTTT.

The chain couples TRBV7-6 to TRBJ2-2; 8 nucleotides agree with TRBD1. Looked up from germline, CDR1 is SGHVS and CDR2 is FNYEAQ. The CDR3 consists of 16 residues. J was trimmed by 2 bases and V by 4 bases; bases with no gene match: 6. Here the CDR3 reads CASSSGQGRNTGELFF. CDR3 sequence (DNA): TGTGCCAGCAGCTCCGGACAGGGTCGAAACACCGGGGAGCTGTTTTTT.

The chain employs TRBV21-1 and TRBJ1-4. TRBV21-1 is assigned pseudogene status. This CDR3 contains 11 residues. The CDR3 nucleotides read TGTGCCAGCAGCAAAGAAGAAAAACTGTTTTTT. Protein: CASSKEEKLFF.

In its sample, this clone was seen once. V is TRBV11-2 and J is TRBJ2-7, with D possibly being TRBD2 (6 bases). The V end lost 5 bases, the J end lost 11 bases, and 13 bases lay between the germline ends. The CDR3 is 11 residues long. CDR1 and CDR2 (germline): SGHAT, FQNNGV. CDR3 loop: CASSDQTSEYF. CDR3 DNA sequence: TGTGCCAGCAGCGATCAGACTAGTGAGTACTTC. Supplemented by reference TRBV11-2 and TRBJ2-7, the full variable domain reads EAGVAQSPRYKIIEKRQSVAFWCNPISGHATLYWYQQILGQGPKLLIQFQNNGVVDDSQLPKDRFSAERLKGVDSTLKIQPAKLEDSAVYLCASSDQTSEYFGPGTRLTVT.

The V and J genes are TRBV6-6 and TRBJ2-7, with 7 bases identical to TRBD2. The CDR3 is 15 amino acids. V lost 1 base, J lost 4 bases, and 7 bases stayed unmatched. In germline, CDR1 is MNHNY, CDR2 SVGAGI (reference sequence). CDR3 nucleotides: TGTGCCAGCAGTTACTGGGGGGGAAGGTGGTACGAGCAGTACTTC. It yields the protein CASSYWGGRWYEQYF.

In its sample, this clone was seen a few times. The V call is TRBV19, the J call TRBJ1-2; D unclear. There are 11 residues in the CDR3. Germline-derived CDR1 and CDR2 are LNHDA and SQIVND (reference sequence). The V end was cut by 0 bases, the J end by 14 bases, with 10 bases between. DNA for the CDR3: TGTGCCAGTAGTATAGATCGCTCAGTTACCTTC. Amino acid sequence: CASSIDRSVTF.

The chain uses TRBV2 and TRBJ2-7; D ambiguous. Trimming removed 5 bases at V and 6 bases at J, with 8 bases between. The CDR3 contains 11 residues. The germline CDR1 and CDR2 sequences are SNHLY and FYNNEI. The CDR3 protein is CASSPLREQYF. As DNA, the CDR3 is TGTGCCAGCAGTCCCCTTCGCGAGCAGTACTTC.

This clone was found many times. The genes are TRBV5-1 and TRBJ2-6, with D perhaps matching TRBD2 (6 bases). The V end lost 4 bases, the J end lost 8 bases, and 19 bases lay between the germline ends. The CDR3 is 16 residues long. CDR1 is SGHRS and CDR2 is YFSETQ in the germline V gene. Written as DNA, the CDR3 is TGCGCCAGCAGCCCCATGGGGGGAGGTCCGACCAACGTCCTGACTTTC. This gives the protein CASSPMGGGPTNVLTF.